This T cell receptor (beta chain) stems from a study of shared clonotypes between healthy human individuals. Whole-study results and caveats: Only blood was sampled, and tissue TCR repertoires likely differ from blood ones.

A few counts support this clone. Its antigen is undetermined. The CDR3 is 12 amino acids. Germline assignment: CDR1 GTSNPN and CDR2 SVGIG (reference sequence). V was clipped by 4 bases and J by 5 bases; unmatched bases: 4. Assay execution proceeded at the deep level. Each cell subset's genomic DNA was divided evenly among several immunoSEQ plates. In replicate PCRs of sorted subsets, roughly 200 ng DNA, about 30,000 T cell genomes, was used. The assay was immunoSEQ multiplex PCR, and TCRdb's table has in-frame clones only and misses some. The sample lists 550,000 to 800,000 clones, roughly 70% occurring once.

Sequencing used memory CD4+ T cells sorted from blood. Subset specified: CD45RA-negative fraction. The chain employs TRBV30 and TRBJ1-1, with TRBD1 identical over 7 bases. The TCR was taken from a woman aged 30 to 39 in good health. CDR3 loop: CAWTPQGTEAFF. CDR3 DNA sequence: TGTGCCTGGACCCCACAGGGGACTGAAGCTTTCTTT.